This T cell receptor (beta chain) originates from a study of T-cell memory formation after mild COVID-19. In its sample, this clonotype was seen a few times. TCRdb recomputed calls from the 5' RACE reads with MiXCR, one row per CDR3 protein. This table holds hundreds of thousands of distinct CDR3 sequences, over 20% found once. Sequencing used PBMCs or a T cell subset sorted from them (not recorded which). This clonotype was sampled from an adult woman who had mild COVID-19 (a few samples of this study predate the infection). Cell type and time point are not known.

In DNA form, the CDR3 reads TGTGCCAGCAGTGAATCTAGCGGGGCCAAGGAGCAGTTCTTC. Protein product: CASSESSGAKEQFF. This chain uses TRBV6-4 with TRBJ2-1, with TRBD2 matching over 9 bases. The CDR3 loop spans 14 amino acids. Germline V gene sequence: CDR1 MRHNA, CDR2 SNTAGT. Trimming removed 3 bases from V and 10 bases from J; junction bases left unmatched: 7.